Listed here are 20 T cell receptor beta chains from one sample, sequenced in a study of cytomegalovirus exposure and HLA in healthy donors. Primers included in the PCR were 60 Vbeta and 13 Jbeta primers. The assay was immunoSEQ multiplex PCR, and TCRdb's table has in-frame clones only and misses some. The top ten clones hold approximately 1.1% of a sample with some 190,000 clones, over 60% of them seen once. Sample: PBMCs. These receptors all stem from a woman aged 35 to 49 in good health and CMV-seronegative.

The rearrangement uses TRBV6-5 and TRBJ2-3, with D perhaps matching TRBD1 (5 bases). The CDR3 consists of 15 residues. V lost 10 bases and J lost 3, with 20 bases in between. Germline CDR1 and CDR2: MNHEY and SVGAGI. The CDR3 is CATKPRQTGTDTQYF. The CDR3 region has the DNA TGTGCCACAAAACCCAGACAGACCGGGACAGATACGCAGTATTTT.

J is TRBJ2-3 and V is TRBV5-6; 7 bases are shared with TRBD2. Looked up from germline, CDR1 is SGHDT and CDR2 is YYEEEE. The CDR3 is 15 residues long. The V segment lost 4 bases and the J segment 4 bases; nucleotides outside the gene matches: 9. DNA for the CDR3: TGTGCCAGCAGCGACACCGGGACTATATCAGATACGCAGTATTTT. It yields the protein CASSDTGTISDTQYF.

V and J are TRBV14 and TRBJ2-7; D may be TRBD2 (6 bases). The length of the CDR3 is 12 residues. In germline, CDR1 is SGHDN, CDR2 FVKESK. With 3 bases removed from V and 9 bases from J, the gap between germline ends came to 12 bases. The CDR3 sequence is CASSHLSSAQYF. The DNA for the CDR3 is TGTGCCAGCAGCCACCTATCTAGCGCGCAGTACTTC.

CDR3 in amino acids: CASSFGRANTGELFF. In DNA form, the CDR3 reads TGTGCCAGCAGTTTTGGTCGGGCGAACACCGGGGAGCTGTTTTTT. This rearrangement joins TRBV27 to TRBJ2-2, with D hard to call. Trimming stripped 3 bases from V and 0 bases from J, with 8 bases between. This CDR3 is 15 amino acids long. CDR1 is MNHEY, CDR2 SMNVEV, per germline (reference sequence).

CDR3 DNA: TGTGCCAGCAGCTTAGGGACAGGGGGCTCCTACGAGCAGTACTTC. It is translated as CASSLGTGGSYEQYF. This chain links TRBV11-2 with TRBJ2-7, with 10 bases aligning to TRBD1. Germline CDR1 is SGHAT and CDR2 is FQNNGV. V was clipped by 1 base and J by 0 bases; unmatched bases: 0. The CDR3 is 15 amino acids.

This chain connects TRBV29-1 to TRBJ1-2, with D possibly matching TRBD1 (6 bases). Germline V gene sequence: CDR1 SQVTM, CDR2 ANQGSEA. CDR3 length: 13 amino acids. Trimming shortened V by 8 bases and J by 8 bases, and 21 bases separated the two germline ends. The DNA for the CDR3 is TGCAGCACCTCAGCCGGGGGGGCGAGCGGCTACACCTTC. This encodes CSTSAGGASGYTF.

This chain uses TRBV5-1 with TRBJ1-3, with a possible D match to TRBD1 (5 bases). Between the trimmed V and J ends, which lost 0 bases and 0 bases, there was a span of 10 bases. The CDR3 covers 16 residues. From germline, CDR1 is SGHRS and CDR2 YFSETQ. CDR3 residues: CASSLGQPDSGNTIYF. The CDR3 DNA sequence: TGCGCCAGCAGCTTGGGACAGCCTGACTCTGGAAACACCATATATTTT.

This chain uses TRBV25-1 with TRBJ2-1; no definite D call. The V gene lost 5 bases and the J gene lost 4 bases, with 3 bases spanning the gap. CDR3 length: 11 residues. Germline V gene sequence: CDR1 MGHDK, CDR2 SYGVNS. In DNA form, the CDR3 reads TGTGCCAGCAGTCTGTACAATGAGCAGTTCTTC. Translating gives CASSLYNEQFF.

In DNA form, the CDR3 reads TGTGCCTGTTCACAGGGGGCGGCCAGCTATGGCTACACCTTC. This encodes CACSQGAASYGYTF. This sequence joins TRBV30 and TRBJ1-2, with TRBD1 matching 9 bases. There are 14 residues in the CDR3. The germline V gene has CDR1 GTSNPN and CDR2 SVGIG (reference sequence). Germline trimming cut 6 bases from V and 4 bases from J; bases unmatched to any gene: 9.

This chain connects TRBV19 to TRBJ2-1; perhaps TRBD1 as D (5 bases). V lost 6 bases to trimming and J lost 3 bases, with 18 bases between them. The CDR3 is made up of 16 amino acids. CDR1 and CDR2 (germline): LNHDA, SQIVND (reference sequence). The CDR3 sequence: CASSSGAGNNYNEQFF. The DNA of the CDR3 is TGTGCCAGTAGCTCCGGCGCAGGGAATAACTACAATGAGCAGTTCTTC. Based on the CDR3 plus reference TRBV19 and TRBJ2-1, the full variable domain is DGGITQSPKYLFRKEGQNVTLSCEQNLNHDAMYWYRQDPGQGLRLIYYSQIVNDFQKGDIAEGYSVSREKKESFPLTVTSAQKNPTAFYLCASSSGAGNNYNEQFFGPGTRLTVL.

This clone was counted between two and nine times. The V and J genes are TRBV5-4 and TRBJ1-4; D is unresolved. CDR1 is SGHNT and CDR2 is YYREEE in the germline V gene (reference sequence). Trimming pared 0 bases from V and 10 bases from J, leaving 19 bases between. This CDR3 is built from 16 residues. CDR3 sequence (DNA): TGTGCCAGCAGCTTGGTTCGGGGTAGTGGTAAGGGAAAACTGTTTTTT. It encodes CASSLVRGSGKGKLFF.

This clone showed up just a few times. The chain uses TRBV5-8 and TRBJ1-5; the D gene is possibly TRBD1 (5 bases). From germline, CDR1 is SGHTS and CDR2 YDEGEE. The CDR3 is made up of 16 amino acids. Between the trimmed V and J ends, which lost 4 bases and 6 bases, there was a span of 20 bases. CDR3 protein: CASSTLRRGLSQPQHF. CDR3 DNA: TGTGCCAGCAGCACGCTCAGGAGGGGATTAAGTCAGCCCCAGCATTTT.

This sequence joins TRBV19 and TRBJ1-2; TRBD1 agrees at 7 bases. The CDR3 contains 16 residues. The V gene's germline CDR1 is LNHDA and CDR2 SQIVND (reference sequence). J was trimmed by 3 bases and V by 1 base; bases with no gene match: 8. CDR3 region: CASSIVWGGQDYGYTF. In DNA form, the CDR3 reads TGTGCCAGTAGTATAGTTTGGGGTGGACAGGACTATGGCTACACCTTC.

The gene calls are TRBV6-5 and TRBJ1-1; 9 nucleotides align to TRBD1. CDR1 and CDR2 from the germline V gene are MNHEY and SVGAGI. The junction had 6 bases not matched to a gene; V was cut back by 6 bases and J by 13 bases. The CDR3 runs to 11 residues. This CDR3 is CASRLDRGFFF. The CDR3 DNA reads TGTGCCAGCAGGCTTGACAGGGGGTTTTTCTTT.

This clone was recorded once. The V gene is TRBV27, the J gene TRBJ1-2, with 11 bases matching TRBD1. Germline values: CDR1 MNHEY, CDR2 SMNVEV (reference sequence). The length of the CDR3 is 16 residues. Trimming at V came to 5 bases and at J to 4 bases, leaving 9 bases not matched to a gene. The CDR3 nucleotides are TGTGCCAGCAGTCTTGGGCGGACAGGGGGCATCTATGGCTACACCTTC. This translates into CASSLGRTGGIYGYTF.

The J gene is TRBJ2-5, the V gene TRBV4-3; 11 nucleotides align to TRBD2. The ends lost 1 base at V and 10 bases at J; junction bases unmatched: 2. This CDR3 is built from 13 residues. Germline CDR1 and CDR2: LGHNA and YSLEER. The CDR3 is CASSQVLAGDQYF. The DNA of the CDR3 is TGCGCCAGCAGCCAAGTACTAGCGGGGGACCAGTACTTC.

This clone has more than one count but fewer than ten. The chain combines TRBV4-3 with TRBJ1-1; tentative D call: TRBD1 (5 bases). This CDR3 is built from 14 residues. Germline-derived CDR1 and CDR2 are LGHNA and YSLEER. V was shortened by 4 bases and J by 7 bases, with 16 bases between the two germline ends. The CDR3 region is CASSLRAGHGEAFF. CDR3 nucleotides: TGCGCCAGCAGCCTCCGGGCGGGGCATGGTGAAGCTTTCTTT.

This rearrangement joins TRBV11-3 to TRBJ2-1, with TRBD2 matching over 7 bases. V lost 1 base, J lost 4 bases, and 1 base stayed unmatched. The CDR3 has 14 amino acids. Germline values: CDR1 SGHNT, CDR2 YENEEA. CDR3 nucleotides: TGTGCCAGCAGCTTAGGAGCGGGGTACAATGAGCAGTTCTTC. This sequence encodes CASSLGAGYNEQFF.

The chain links TRBV4-2 to TRBJ2-1, with D possibly matching TRBD2 (5 bases). Germline CDR1 is LGHNA and CDR2 is YNFKEQ. This CDR3 has 15 amino acids. Trimming left V 0 bases short and J 6 bases short, with 12 bases between. DNA for the CDR3: TGTGCCAGCAGCCAAGAAATAAGAGGAGGCAATGAGCAGTTCTTC. Amino acids: CASSQEIRGGNEQFF.

CDR3 DNA sequence: TGCGCCAGCAGCTTTCAGGGCGGCCCCTATGGCTACACCTTC. Residues: CASSFQGGPYGYTF. The V gene is TRBV5-1, the J gene TRBJ1-2; TRBD1 is a possible D gene (5 bases). This CDR3 contains 14 residues. Deletions cut 2 bases from V and 4 bases from J, with 12 bases between. Germline V CDR1 and CDR2: SGHRS, YFSETQ.